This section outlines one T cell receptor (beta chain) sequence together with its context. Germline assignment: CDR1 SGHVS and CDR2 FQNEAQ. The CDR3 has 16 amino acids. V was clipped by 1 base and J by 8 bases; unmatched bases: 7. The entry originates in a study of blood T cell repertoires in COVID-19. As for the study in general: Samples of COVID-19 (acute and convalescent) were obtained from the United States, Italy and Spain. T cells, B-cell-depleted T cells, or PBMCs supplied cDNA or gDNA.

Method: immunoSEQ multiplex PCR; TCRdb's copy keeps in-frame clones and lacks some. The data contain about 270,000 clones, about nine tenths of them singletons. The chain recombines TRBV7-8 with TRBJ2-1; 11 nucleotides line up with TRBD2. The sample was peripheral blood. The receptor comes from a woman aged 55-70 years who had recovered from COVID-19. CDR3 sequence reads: CASSLGPLAGGYEQFF. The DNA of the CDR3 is TGTGCCAGCAGCTTAGGCCCCCTAGCGGGGGGCTATGAGCAGTTCTTC.